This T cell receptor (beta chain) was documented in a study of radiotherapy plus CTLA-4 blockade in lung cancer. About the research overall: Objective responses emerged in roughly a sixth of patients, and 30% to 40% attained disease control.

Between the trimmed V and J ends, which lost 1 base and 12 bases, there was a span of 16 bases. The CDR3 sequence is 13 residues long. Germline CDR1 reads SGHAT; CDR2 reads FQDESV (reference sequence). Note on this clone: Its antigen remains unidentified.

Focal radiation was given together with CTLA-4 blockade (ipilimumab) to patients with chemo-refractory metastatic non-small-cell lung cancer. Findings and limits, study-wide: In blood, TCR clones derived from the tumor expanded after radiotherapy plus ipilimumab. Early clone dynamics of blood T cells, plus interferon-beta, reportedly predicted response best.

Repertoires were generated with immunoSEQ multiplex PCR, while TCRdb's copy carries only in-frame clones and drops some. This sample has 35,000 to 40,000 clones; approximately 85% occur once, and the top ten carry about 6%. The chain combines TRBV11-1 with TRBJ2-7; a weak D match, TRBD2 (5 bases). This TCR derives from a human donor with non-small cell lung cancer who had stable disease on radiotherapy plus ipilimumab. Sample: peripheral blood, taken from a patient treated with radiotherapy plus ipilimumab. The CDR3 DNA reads TGTGCCAGCAGCTTAGAAGATTCTTTAGAGGGGTACTTC. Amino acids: CASSLEDSLEGYF.